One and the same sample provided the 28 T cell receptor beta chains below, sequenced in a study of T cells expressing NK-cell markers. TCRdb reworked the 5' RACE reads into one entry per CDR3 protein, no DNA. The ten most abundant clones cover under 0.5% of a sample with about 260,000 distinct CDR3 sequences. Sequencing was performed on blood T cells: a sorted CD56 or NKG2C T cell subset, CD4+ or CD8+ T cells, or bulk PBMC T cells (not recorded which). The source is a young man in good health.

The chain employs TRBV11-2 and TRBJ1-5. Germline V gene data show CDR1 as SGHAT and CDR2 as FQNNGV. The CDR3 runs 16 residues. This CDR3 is CASSSGRLGSNQPQHF. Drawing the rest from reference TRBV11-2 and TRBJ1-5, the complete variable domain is EAGVAQSPRYKIIEKRQSVAFWCNPISGHATLYWYQQILGQGPKLLIQFQNNGVVDDSQLPKDRFSAERLKGVDSTLKIQPAKLEDSAVYLCASSSGRLGSNQPQHFGDGTRLSIL.

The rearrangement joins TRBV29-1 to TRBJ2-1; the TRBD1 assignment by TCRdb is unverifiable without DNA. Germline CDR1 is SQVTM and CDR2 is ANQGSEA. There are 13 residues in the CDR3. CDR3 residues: CSVQAGIYNEQFF.

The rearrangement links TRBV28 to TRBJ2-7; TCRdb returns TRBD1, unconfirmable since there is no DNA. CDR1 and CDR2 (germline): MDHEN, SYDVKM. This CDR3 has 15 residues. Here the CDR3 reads CASSLYRDRGREQYF.

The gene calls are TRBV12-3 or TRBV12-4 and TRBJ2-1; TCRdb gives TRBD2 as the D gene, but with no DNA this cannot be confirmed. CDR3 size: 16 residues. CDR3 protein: CASSLRLAGSYNEQFF.

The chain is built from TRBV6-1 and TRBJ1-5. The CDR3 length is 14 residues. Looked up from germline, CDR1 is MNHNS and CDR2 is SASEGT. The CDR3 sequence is CASSGYLGNQPQHF.

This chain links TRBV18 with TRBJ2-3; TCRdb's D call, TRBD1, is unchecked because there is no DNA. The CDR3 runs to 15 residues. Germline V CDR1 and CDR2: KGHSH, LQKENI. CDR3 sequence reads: CASSRTGLSTDTQYF. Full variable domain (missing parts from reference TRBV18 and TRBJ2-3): NAGVMQNPRHLVRRRGQEARLRCSPMKGHSHVYWYRQLPEEGLKFMVYLQKENIIDESGMPKERFSAEFPKEGPSILRIQQVVRGDSAAYFCASSRTGLSTDTQYFGPGTRLTVL.

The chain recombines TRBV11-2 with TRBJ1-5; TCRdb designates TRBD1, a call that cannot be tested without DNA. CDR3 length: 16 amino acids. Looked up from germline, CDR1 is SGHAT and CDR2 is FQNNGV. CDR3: CASSLGGDRVRQPQHF.

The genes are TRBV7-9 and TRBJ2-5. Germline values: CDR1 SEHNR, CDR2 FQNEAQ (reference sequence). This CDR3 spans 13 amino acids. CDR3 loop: CASSFRDLETQYF.

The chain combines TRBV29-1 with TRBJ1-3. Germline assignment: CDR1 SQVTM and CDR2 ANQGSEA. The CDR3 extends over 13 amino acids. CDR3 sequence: CSVSDGFGNTIYF.

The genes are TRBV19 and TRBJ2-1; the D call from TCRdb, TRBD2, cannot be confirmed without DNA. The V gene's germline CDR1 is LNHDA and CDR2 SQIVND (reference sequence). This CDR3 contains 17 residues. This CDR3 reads CASNGLAGVRSYNEQFF.

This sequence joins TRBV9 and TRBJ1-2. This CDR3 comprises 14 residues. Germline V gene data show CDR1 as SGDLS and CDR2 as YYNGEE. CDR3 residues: CASSGRPGPEGYTF.

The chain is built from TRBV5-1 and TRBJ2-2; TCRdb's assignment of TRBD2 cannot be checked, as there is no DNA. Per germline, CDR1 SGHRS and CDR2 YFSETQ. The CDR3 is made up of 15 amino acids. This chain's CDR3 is CASSWRGARERELFF. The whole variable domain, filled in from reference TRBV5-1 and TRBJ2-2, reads KAGVTQTPRYLIKTRGQQVTLSCSPISGHRSVSWYQQTPGQGLQFLFEYFSETQRNKGNFPGRFSGRQFSNSRSEMNVSTLELGDSALYLCASSWRGARERELFFGEGSRLTVL.

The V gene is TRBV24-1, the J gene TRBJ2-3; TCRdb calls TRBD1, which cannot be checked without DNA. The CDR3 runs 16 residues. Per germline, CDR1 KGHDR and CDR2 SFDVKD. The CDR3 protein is CATSDRTGGITDTQYF.

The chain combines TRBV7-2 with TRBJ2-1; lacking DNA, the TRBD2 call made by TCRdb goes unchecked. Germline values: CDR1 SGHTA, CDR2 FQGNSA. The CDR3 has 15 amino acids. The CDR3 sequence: CASSTDSGSYNEQFF.

The CDR3: CASSQDLRGGQPQHF. The V call is TRBV4-3, the J call TRBJ1-5; TCRdb designates TRBD1, a call that cannot be tested without DNA. The CDR3 extends over 15 amino acids. Germline V gives CDR1 LGHNA, CDR2 YSLEER.

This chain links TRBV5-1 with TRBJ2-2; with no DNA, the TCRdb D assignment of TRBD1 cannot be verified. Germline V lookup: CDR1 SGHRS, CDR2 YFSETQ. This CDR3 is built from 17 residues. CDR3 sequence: CASSLQGPPGNTGELFF. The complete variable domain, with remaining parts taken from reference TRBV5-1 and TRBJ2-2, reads KAGVTQTPRYLIKTRGQQVTLSCSPISGHRSVSWYQQTPGQGLQFLFEYFSETQRNKGNFPGRFSGRQFSNSRSEMNVSTLELGDSALYLCASSLQGPPGNTGELFFGEGSRLTVL.

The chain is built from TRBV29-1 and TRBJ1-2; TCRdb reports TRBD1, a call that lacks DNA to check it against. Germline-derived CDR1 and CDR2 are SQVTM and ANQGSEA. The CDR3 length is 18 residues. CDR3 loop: CSVDEVGRSGRGFYGYTF.

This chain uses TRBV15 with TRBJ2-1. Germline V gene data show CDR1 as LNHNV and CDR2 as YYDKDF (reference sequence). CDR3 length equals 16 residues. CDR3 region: CATSSARVLNKDEQFF.

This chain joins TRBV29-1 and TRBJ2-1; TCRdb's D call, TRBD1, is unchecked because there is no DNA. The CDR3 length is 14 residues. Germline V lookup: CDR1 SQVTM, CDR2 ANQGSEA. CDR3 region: CSVARGSRGNEQFF.

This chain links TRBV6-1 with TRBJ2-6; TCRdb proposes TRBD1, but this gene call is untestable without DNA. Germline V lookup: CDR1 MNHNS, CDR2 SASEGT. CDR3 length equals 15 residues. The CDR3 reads CASSQTGSRANVLTF.

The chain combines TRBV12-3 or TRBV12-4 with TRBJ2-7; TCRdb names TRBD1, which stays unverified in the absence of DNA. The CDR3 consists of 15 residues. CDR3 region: CASSPTGVQSYEQYF.

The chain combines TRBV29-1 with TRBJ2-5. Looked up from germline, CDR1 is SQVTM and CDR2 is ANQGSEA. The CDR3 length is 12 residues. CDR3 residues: CSVELLGKTQYF.

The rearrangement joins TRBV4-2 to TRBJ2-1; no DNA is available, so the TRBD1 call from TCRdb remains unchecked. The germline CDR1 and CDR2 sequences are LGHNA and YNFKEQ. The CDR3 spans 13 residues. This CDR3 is CASSHGDSAVQFF.

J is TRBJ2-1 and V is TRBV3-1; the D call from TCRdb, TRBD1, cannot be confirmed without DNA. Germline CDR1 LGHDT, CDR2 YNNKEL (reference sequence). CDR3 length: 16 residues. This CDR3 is CASSHSPGTGLNEQFF.

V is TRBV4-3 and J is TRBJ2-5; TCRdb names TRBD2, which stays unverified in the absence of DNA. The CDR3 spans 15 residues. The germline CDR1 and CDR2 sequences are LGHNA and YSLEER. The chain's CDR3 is CASSQQLAGEETQYF.

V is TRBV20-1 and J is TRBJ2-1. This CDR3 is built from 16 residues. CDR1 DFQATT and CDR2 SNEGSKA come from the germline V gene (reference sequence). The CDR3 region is CSAPFSTQGSYNEQFF.

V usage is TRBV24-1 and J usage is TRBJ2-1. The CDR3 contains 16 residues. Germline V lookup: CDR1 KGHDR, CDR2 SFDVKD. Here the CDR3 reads CATSSLPTGFTNQQFF.

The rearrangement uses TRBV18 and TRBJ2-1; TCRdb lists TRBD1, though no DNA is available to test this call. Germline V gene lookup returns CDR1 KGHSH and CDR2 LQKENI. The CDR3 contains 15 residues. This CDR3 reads CASSPGQFRSDEQFF.